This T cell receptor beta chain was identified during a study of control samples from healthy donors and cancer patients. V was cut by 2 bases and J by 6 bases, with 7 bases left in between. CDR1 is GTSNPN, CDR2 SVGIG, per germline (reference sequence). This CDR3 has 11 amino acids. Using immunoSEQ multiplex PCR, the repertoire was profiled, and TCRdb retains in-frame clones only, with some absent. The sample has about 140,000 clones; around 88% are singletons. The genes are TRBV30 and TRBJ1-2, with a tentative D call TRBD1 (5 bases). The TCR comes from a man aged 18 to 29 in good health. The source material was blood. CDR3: CAWSLGDGYTF. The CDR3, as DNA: TGTGCCTGGAGTCTGGGGGATGGCTACACCTTC.